Below are 30 T cell receptor beta chains sequenced from a single sample in a study of T cell responses to AZD1222 COVID-19 vaccine (dated by TCRdb to about 2021). Receptors were amplified or captured by the immunoSEQ multiplex PCR assay. The table was pulled from immuneACCESS by TCRdb, which kept in-frame rearrangements only. Such tables lose some clones; where checked, under half of the loss comes from unresolved V genes, and the rest has no known cause. Present in this sample are 140,000 to 150,000 clones, 92% of which were seen just once. The top ten constitute 1.5% to 2% of the sample. Per the publication, the time point label means: baseline before first vaccination. This material consisted of peripheral blood, taken on day 0 of AZD1222 vaccination. These TCRs come from an adult in good health.

The chain carries TRBV3-1 (or the pseudogene TRBV3-2) and TRBJ2-1; 11 bases align to TRBD2. The CDR3 contains 15 residues. V was clipped by 5 bases and J by 4 bases; unmatched bases: 4. Germline-derived CDR1 and CDR2 are LGHDT and YNNKEL (reference sequence). The CDR3 sequence is CASSSGLAGYNEQFF. The CDR3 nucleotides read TGTGCCAGCAGCTCCGGACTAGCGGGTTACAATGAGCAGTTCTTC.

The J gene is TRBJ2-1, the V gene TRBV6-5; no clear D gene. The CDR3 has 14 residues. The germline CDR1 and CDR2 sequences are MNHEY and SVGAGI. The V gene lost 1 base and the J gene lost 0 bases, with 4 bases spanning the gap. The CDR3 spells CASSYYSSYNEQFF. The CDR3 nucleotides read TGTGCCAGCAGTTACTACAGCTCCTACAATGAGCAGTTCTTC.

The rearrangement links TRBV7-9 to TRBJ2-4, with 9 bases aligning to TRBD1. Germline V gene lookup returns CDR1 SEHNR and CDR2 FQNEAQ (reference sequence). The J segment lost 6 bases and the V segment lost 5 bases, leaving 5 bases of the junction unmatched. The CDR3 is 14 residues long. CDR3 protein: CASSPQGAGNIQYF. CDR3 DNA: TGTGCCAGCAGCCCACAGGGGGCAGGAAACATTCAGTACTTC.

This clone was observed a single time. The J gene is TRBJ2-1, the V gene TRBV30; TRBD2 agrees at 8 bases. The CDR3 is 12 amino acids. CDR1 and CDR2 from the germline V gene are GTSNPN and SVGIG (reference sequence). J was trimmed by 8 bases and V by 4 bases; bases with no gene match: 4. The CDR3 sequence: CAWTPGGDEQFF. The CDR3 nucleotides are TGTGCCTGGACCCCCGGGGGGGATGAGCAGTTCTTC.

In its sample, this clone is medium-sized. V is TRBV9 and J is TRBJ1-1; no reliable D call. This CDR3 region has 13 residues. Trimming cost V 4 bases and J 6 bases, with 13 bases left between them. The germline CDR1 and CDR2 sequences are SGDLS and YYNGEE. The CDR3 DNA reads TGTGCCAGCAGCCCCGGCAGAATGGCTGAAGCTTTCTTT. Amino acid sequence: CASSPGRMAEAFF. Full variable domain (outside the CDR3, taken from reference TRBV9 and TRBJ1-1): DSGVTQTPKHLITATGQRVTLRCSPRSGDLSVYWYQQSLDQGLQFLIQYYNGEERAKGNILERFSAQQFPDLHSELNLSSLELGDSALYFCASSPGRMAEAFFGQGTRLTVV.

The rearrangement joins TRBV6-4 to TRBJ1-1; D is unresolved. The CDR3 loop spans 14 amino acids. Trimming pared 6 bases from V and 1 base from J, leaving 12 bases between. Germline loops: CDR1 MRHNA, CDR2 SNTAGT. The CDR3 region has the DNA TGTGCCAGCAGCACCTCCCCAGGGAACACTGAAGCTTTCTTT. Protein sequence: CASSTSPGNTEAFF.

This clone has only one observation. CDR3 bases: TGTGCCAGCAGCATGAACAGGGGGGTAACTGAAGCTTTCTTT. Its translation: CASSMNRGVTEAFF. This chain uses TRBV7-2 with TRBJ1-1, with 8 bases that match TRBD1. The CDR3 has 14 residues. Unmatched junction bases numbered 7, after V lost 5 bases and J lost 5 bases. CDR1 is SGHTA and CDR2 is FQGNSA in the germline V gene.

This clone was seen a few times. This chain connects TRBV9 to TRBJ2-2; 7 nucleotides agree with TRBD2. Germline values: CDR1 SGDLS, CDR2 YYNGEE. The V and J ends lost 3 bases and 4 bases, in that order; junction bases with no gene match: 12. The CDR3 covers 17 residues. The CDR3 is CASSGSVAGVVTGELFF. CDR3 in DNA: TGTGCCAGCAGCGGGAGTGTGGCGGGAGTAGTCACCGGGGAGCTGTTTTTT.

This chain joins TRBV5-4 and TRBJ2-3; TRBD1 matches 7 bases. Trimming removed 3 bases from V and 2 bases from J; junction bases left unmatched: 3. Germline loops: CDR1 SGHNT, CDR2 YYREEE (reference sequence). CDR3 length: 14 amino acids. This chain's CDR3 is CASSSQGFTDTQYF. DNA of the CDR3: TGTGCCAGCAGCTCACAGGGGTTCACAGATACGCAGTATTTT.

J is TRBJ2-1 and V is TRBV15; possibly TRBD1 for D (5 bases). CDR3 size: 15 residues. Trimming removed 5 bases at V and 4 bases at J, with 15 bases between. CDR1 and CDR2 from the germline V gene are LNHNV and YYDKDF (reference sequence). CDR3 DNA: TGTGCCACCAGCGCAGGGTTGGGCCTTTACAATGAGCAGTTCTTC. As protein: CATSAGLGLYNEQFF.

The rearrangement links TRBV5-1 to TRBJ1-6; D remains unclear. This CDR3 spans 14 amino acids. Per germline, CDR1 SGHRS and CDR2 YFSETQ. The V and J ends lost 6 bases and 8 bases respectively, with 15 bases between them. Written as DNA, the CDR3 is TGCGCCAGCACCCTCGGACTTAGAGATTCACCCCTCCACTTT. Its translation: CASTLGLRDSPLHF.

This chain uses TRBV7-2 with TRBJ1-5, with TRBD1 as a possible D gene (5 bases). The germline gives CDR1 SGHTA, CDR2 FQGNSA. Trimming removed 1 base at V and 11 bases at J, with 12 bases between. CDR3 length: 13 residues. The CDR3 here is CASSLGGAPTQHF. DNA for the CDR3: TGTGCCAGCAGCTTAGGGGGCGCCCCCACCCAGCATTTT. The entire variable domain, with the rest obtained from reference TRBV7-2 and TRBJ1-5, is as follows: GAGVSQSPSNKVTEKGKDVELRCDPISGHTALYWYRQSLGQGLEFLIYFQGNSAPDKSGLPSDRFSAERTGGSVSTLTIQRTQQEDSAVYLCASSLGGAPTQHFGDGTRLSIL.

This clone was counted a single time. The chain joins TRBV18 to TRBJ2-7; possible D gene TRBD1, 5 bases. The CDR3 extends over 15 amino acids. The V end lost 1 base, the J end lost 7 bases, and 17 bases lay between the germline ends. CDR1 and CDR2 (germline): KGHSH, LQKENI. The CDR3 reads CASSPQGVPLREQYF. DNA of the CDR3: TGTGCCAGCTCACCACAAGGGGTGCCCCTACGAGAGCAGTACTTC.

The rearrangement links TRBV4-1 to TRBJ1-5, with unresolved D. In germline, CDR1 is MGHRA, CDR2 YSYEKL. V shed 2 bases and J shed 3 bases, with 17 bases lying between them. The CDR3 is 17 residues long. CDR3 region: CASSQPLAGLVNQPQHF. CDR3 DNA sequence: TGCGCCAGCAGCCAACCCCTCGCCGGGTTGGTCAATCAGCCCCAGCATTTT.

The CDR3 bases are TGTGCCAGCAGTTACGGAGCGGCTGAAGCTTTCTTT. Its protein product is CASSYGAAEAFF. The chain carries TRBV6-5 and TRBJ1-1; D ambiguous. Deletions cut 2 bases from V and 6 bases from J, with 7 bases between. Germline values: CDR1 MNHEY, CDR2 SVGAGI. CDR3 size: 12 residues.

V gene TRBV11-3 combines with J gene TRBJ2-1; 7 bases line up with TRBD2. The CDR3 extends over 14 amino acids. Germline values: CDR1 SGHNT, CDR2 YENEEA. Trimming at V came to 1 base and at J to 7 bases, leaving 4 bases not matched to a gene. The CDR3 spells CASSLGRSGNEQFF. In DNA form, the CDR3 reads TGTGCCAGCAGCTTAGGTCGTAGCGGGAATGAGCAGTTCTTC.

The chain carries TRBV5-1 and TRBJ1-4; D might be TRBD1 (5 bases). Per the germline V gene, CDR1 is SGHRS and CDR2 is YFSETQ. This CDR3 is 18 amino acids long. V gave up 4 bases and J gave up 0 bases, with 19 bases separating them. For the CDR3, the DNA is TGCGCCAGCAGCCCAAGCTTCCCAAGGGACCCAACTAATGAAAAACTGTTTTTT. Its translation is CASSPSFPRDPTNEKLFF.

The chain has TRBV5-1 and TRBJ1-5, with 8 bases identical to TRBD1. CDR3 length equals 15 residues. Per the germline V gene, CDR1 is SGHRS and CDR2 is YFSETQ. The V segment lost 0 bases and the J segment 6 bases; nucleotides outside the gene matches: 5. The CDR3 spells CASSLAGGTGQPQHF. The CDR3 DNA reads TGCGCCAGCAGCTTGGCTGGGGGGACAGGTCAGCCCCAGCATTTT.

The chain recombines TRBV27 with TRBJ2-7; TRBD1 aligns across 9 bases. The CDR3 sequence is 14 residues long. V shed 2 bases and J 6 bases; nucleotides not matched to a gene: 5. Per germline, CDR1 MNHEY and CDR2 SMNVEV (reference sequence). The CDR3 is CASSLARGQGEQYF. The CDR3 bases are TGTGCCAGCAGTTTAGCCCGGGGACAGGGCGAGCAGTACTTC.

This chain connects TRBV29-1 to TRBJ2-5; D is perhaps TRBD2 (5 bases). Trimming left V 6 bases short and J 9 bases short, with 11 bases between. Germline values: CDR1 SQVTM, CDR2 ANQGSEA. This CDR3 has 10 residues. The CDR3 here is CSVRRGAQYF. The CDR3 region has the DNA TGCAGCGTCCGACGGGGAGCCCAGTACTTC. The full variable domain, in which reference TRBV29-1 and TRBJ2-5 provide the parts outside the CDR3, is SAVISQKPSRDICQRGTSLTIQCQVDSQVTMMFWYRQQPGQSLTLIATANQGSEATYESGFVIDKFPISRPNLTFSTLTVSNMSPEDSSIYLCSVRRGAQYFGPGTRLLVL.

V usage is TRBV28 and J usage is TRBJ2-3; TRBD2 matches at 14 bases. Per germline, CDR1 MDHEN and CDR2 SYDVKM. This CDR3 is 17 amino acids long. Trimming removed 2 bases from V and 2 bases from J; junction bases left unmatched: 3. The CDR3 coding sequence is TGTGCCAGCAGTTTAAGACTAGCGGGAGGGTACACAGATACGCAGTATTTT. Its protein product is CASSLRLAGGYTDTQYF.

The chain uses TRBV5-6 and TRBJ1-2; 9 nucleotides align to TRBD1. Unmatched junction bases numbered 7, after V lost 6 bases and J lost 1 base. CDR1 and CDR2 (germline): SGHDT, YYEEEE. The CDR3 has 15 residues. The DNA for the CDR3 is TGTGCCAGCACCTGGGGACAGGGCTTTAACTATGGCTACACCTTC. Translation: CASTWGQGFNYGYTF.

The J gene is TRBJ1-2, the V gene TRBV5-6, with 7 bases fitting TRBD1. Germline-derived CDR1 and CDR2 are SGHDT and YYEEEE. Trimming at V came to 4 bases and at J to 3 bases, leaving 9 bases not matched to a gene. The CDR3 runs 15 residues. The CDR3 DNA reads as TGTGCCAGCAGCGCCCCGGACAGGAGCTACTATGGCTACACCTTC. Amino acid sequence: CASSAPDRSYYGYTF.

This sequence joins TRBV5-1 and TRBJ1-1; 9 nucleotides align to TRBD1. The germline gives CDR1 SGHRS, CDR2 YFSETQ. This CDR3 has 13 amino acids. V dropped 3 bases and J dropped 11; count of bases not matched to a gene: 8. The CDR3 spells CASSSPGQGTAFF. DNA of the CDR3: TGCGCCAGCAGCTCACCGGGACAGGGCACGGCTTTCTTT.

This clone was detected only once. The V and J genes are TRBV2 and TRBJ2-3; tentative D call: TRBD2 (6 bases). The CDR3 runs 15 residues. V was trimmed by 2 bases and J by 6 bases, leaving 15 bases between them. Germline V gives CDR1 SNHLY, CDR2 FYNNEI. CDR3 bases: TGTGCCAGCAGTGAAAGGGACTCGTATTTTGATACGCAGTATTTT. Amino acid sequence: CASSERDSYFDTQYF. The full variable domain, its missing parts supplied by reference TRBV2 and TRBJ2-3, is EPEVTQTPSHQVTQMGQEVILRCVPISNHLYFYWYRQILGQKVEFLVSFYNNEISEKSEIFDDQFSVERPDGSNFTLKIRSTKLEDSAMYFCASSERDSYFDTQYFGPGTRLTVL.

The chain recombines TRBV13 with TRBJ1-2; D uncertain. This CDR3 contains 14 residues. Between the trimmed V and J ends, which lost 5 bases and 1 base, there was a span of 11 bases. Looked up from germline, CDR1 is PRHDT and CDR2 is FYEKMQ (reference sequence). The CDR3, as DNA: TGTGCCAGCAGCCTCGGACTCAATAACTATGGCTACACCTTC. Amino acid sequence: CASSLGLNNYGYTF.

This rearrangement joins TRBV7-2 to TRBJ1-3, with D possibly TRBD1 on 5 matching bases. The CDR3 has 15 residues. Germline loops: CDR1 SGHTA, CDR2 FQGNSA. The V end lost 2 bases, the J end lost 4 bases, and 12 bases lay between the germline ends. DNA for the CDR3: TGTGCCAGCAGCTTACAGGGTAACGGAGGAAACACCATATATTTT. Amino acid sequence: CASSLQGNGGNTIYF. Variable domain in full (rest from reference TRBV7-2 and TRBJ1-3): GAGVSQSPSNKVTEKGKDVELRCDPISGHTALYWYRQSLGQGLEFLIYFQGNSAPDKSGLPSDRFSAERTGGSVSTLTIQRTQQEDSAVYLCASSLQGNGGNTIYFGEGSWLTVV.

This chain links TRBV27 with TRBJ2-1; 13 bases map to TRBD2. V shed 6 bases, J shed 6 bases, and the junction held 14 bases outside the gene matches. CDR3 length: 18 residues. CDR1 is MNHEY, CDR2 SMNVEV, per germline (reference sequence). The CDR3 here is CASRRDSGLAGVGNEQFF. CDR3 coding DNA: TGTGCCAGCAGGCGGGACAGTGGACTAGCGGGAGTGGGCAATGAGCAGTTCTTC.

This chain uses TRBV27 with TRBJ2-2, with D uncertain. This CDR3 has 14 residues. In germline, CDR1 is MNHEY, CDR2 SMNVEV (reference sequence). V shed 2 bases and J shed 1 base, with 5 bases lying between them. In DNA form, the CDR3 reads TGTGCCAGCAGTTTAAATCAGAACACCGGGGAGCTGTTTTTT. Its protein product is CASSLNQNTGELFF.

The chain carries TRBV27 and TRBJ1-1; maybe TRBD1 (6 bases). The V end was cut by 6 bases, the J end by 4 bases, with 18 bases between. CDR3 length equals 15 residues. Per germline, CDR1 MNHEY and CDR2 SMNVEV (reference sequence). CDR3 DNA: TGTGCCAGCAGATCCTCTTTAATAGGGGGCACTGAAGCTTTCTTT. Its protein is CASRSSLIGGTEAFF.